This TCR beta chain was identified in a study of preoperative IRX-2 immunotherapy in early breast cancer (dated by TCRdb to between 2019 and 2020). Worth noting for this clone: It lacks a known antigen. Within one base of it there is no much larger clone, and no base qualities were kept.

In the paper's terms, the treatment or condition label means: preoperative locoregional IRX-2 cytokine immunotherapy. The samples were obtained from a phase Ib study that tested preoperative, locoregional IRX-2 cytokine immunotherapy designed to prime immune responses. Before surgery, IRX-2 was given to the donors, who were patients with early-stage breast cancer. Looking up the germline V gene yields CDR1 SQVTM and CDR2 ANQGSEA. Taken from cysteine to phenylalanine, the CDR3 has 12 residues. Solely the CDR3 DNA is kept, with 36 bases framed from the first base. V and J are trimmed by 6 bases and 3 bases, and the gene matches miss 5 bases of the junction. The library relied on the immunoSEQ multiplex PCR assay. TCRdb provides this immuneACCESS table in a form limited to in-frame rearrangements. Some clones are lacking; in checked studies, under half of them reflect an unresolved V gene, and why the rest are absent is not known. Across this sample there are some 30,000 clones, with 83% seen only once. Around 2.7% of the sample comes from the top ten.

The source was lymph node tissue, collected from a patient treated with IRX-2 immunotherapy. This receptor was taken from a human donor with breast cancer. The chain uses TRBV29-1 and TRBJ2-7; 7 middle bases align to TRBD2. The CDR3 region reads CSVGTGGYEQYF. The nucleotide sequence is given as TGCAGCGTAGGTACGGGGGGCTACGAGCAGTACTTC.